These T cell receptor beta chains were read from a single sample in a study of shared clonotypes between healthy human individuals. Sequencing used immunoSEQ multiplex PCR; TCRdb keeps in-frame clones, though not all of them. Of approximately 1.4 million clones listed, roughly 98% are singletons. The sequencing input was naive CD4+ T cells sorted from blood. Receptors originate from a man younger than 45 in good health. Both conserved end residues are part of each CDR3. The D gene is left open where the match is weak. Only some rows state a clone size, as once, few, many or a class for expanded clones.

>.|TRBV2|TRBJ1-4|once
TGTGCCAGCAGTGGGTGGGCAGAATTAAATGAAAAACTGTTTTTT
CASSGWAELNEKLFF
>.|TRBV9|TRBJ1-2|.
TGTGCCAGCAGCCCATCCGGGACGACTTCCTATGGCTACACCTTC
CASSPSGTTSYGYTF
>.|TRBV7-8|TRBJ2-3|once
TGTGCCAGCAGCATTAGCACAGATACGCAGTATTTT
CASSISTDTQYF
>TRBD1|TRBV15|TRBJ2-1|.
TGTGCCACCAGCGTTTCCGGGACAGGGGGAGAGCAGTTCTTC
CATSVSGTGGEQFF
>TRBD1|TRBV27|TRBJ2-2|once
TGTGCCAGCAGTTTGGTCGGACAGGGGGCGCGTACCGGGGAGCTGTTTTTT
CASSLVGQGARTGELFF
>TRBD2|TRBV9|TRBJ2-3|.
TGTGCCAGCAGCGTCGGCGGGGGGGCAGATACGCAGTATTTT
CASSVGGGADTQYF
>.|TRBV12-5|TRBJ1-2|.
TGTGCTAGTGGTTTGACAGGAAAATATGGCTACACCTTC
CASGLTGKYGYTF
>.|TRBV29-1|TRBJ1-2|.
TGCAGCGCCGGACGACAGGAGGGGAGCTATGGCTACACCTTC
CSAGRQEGSYGYTF
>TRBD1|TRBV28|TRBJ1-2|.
TGTGCCAGCAGTTTACGGACAGGGGAAGGGGGCTACACCTTC
CASSLRTGEGGYTF
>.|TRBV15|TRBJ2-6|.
TGTGCCATCAGCGGTTCTGGGGCCAACGTCCTGACTTTC
CAISGSGANVLTF
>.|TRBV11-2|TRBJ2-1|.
TGTGCCAGCAGCTTTTTCCCGGGAGTTGGTTATAATGAGCAGTTCTTC
CASSFFPGVGYNEQFF
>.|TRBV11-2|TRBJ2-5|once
TGTGCCAGCAGCTTCGGACCCCAGGTGACCCAGTACTTC
CASSFGPQVTQYF
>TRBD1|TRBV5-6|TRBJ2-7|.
TGTGCCAGCAGCAGTAAGGTGGGGACAGTAAGCTACGAGCAGTACTTC
CASSSKVGTVSYEQYF